Detailed here is one TCR beta chain. The CDR3 has 12 residues. V was shortened by 4 bases and J by 8 bases, with 9 bases between the two germline ends. The data were obtained in a study of human T cells and chemical hapten exposure. TCRdb re-derived calls from the RACE reads in MiXCR, one entry per CDR3 protein. The sample consists of some 71,000 distinct CDR3 sequences, approximately 12% of them appearing once. The time point was: patch test 3, about 24 weeks after DPC sensitization. Treatment reported: therapeutic diphenylcyclopropenone sensitization with weekly scalp DPC. The sample here was whole blood, taken in connection with sensitization to the hapten diphenylcyclopropenone (DPC). The J gene is TRBJ2-1, the V gene TRBV12-3 or TRBV12-4; tentative D call: TRBD1 (5 bases). The clonotype was recovered from a woman aged 50 to 65 with alopecia areata. Some clones in this sample may be carry-over from other donors' samples. CDR3 nucleotide sequence: TGTGCCAGCAGTTCCGTAGGGGATGAGCAGTTCTTC. Translating gives CASSSVGDEQFF.